This T cell receptor (beta chain) is from a study of T-cell memory formation after mild COVID-19. TCRdb analysed the 5' RACE reads with MiXCR anew, one entry per CDR3 protein. In the table there are 250,000 to 300,000 distinct CDR3 sequences, around 15% of which are singletons. This CDR3 contains 13 residues. Germline CDR1 is SGHTA and CDR2 is FQGNSA. Trimming shortened V by 3 bases and J by 0 bases, and 5 bases separated the two germline ends. The sequencing sample was made of PBMCs or a T cell subset sorted from them (not recorded which). The chain employs TRBV7-2 and TRBJ1-2; D remains ambiguous. The clonotype comes from a man aged 18 to 29 who had mild COVID-19 (a few samples of this study predate the infection). Cell type and time point are not known. As DNA, the CDR3 is TGTGCCAGCAGCTTCCTCCCTAACTATGGCTACACCTTC. It is translated as CASSFLPNYGYTF.